The 18 T cell receptor beta chains reported below all come from one sample, sequenced in a study of blood T cells in healthy people across ages. A second about 6 to 12 cycle PCR used barcoded and J-beta primers. MiXCR, run by TCRdb on the 5' RACE reads, gives a single entry per CDR3 protein. The sample lists about 770,000 distinct CDR3 sequences; roughly 44% were seen once. The sequenced sample consisted of blood. Every receptor here comes from a man in his sixties in good health.

This chain joins TRBV7-2 and TRBJ2-1, with a tentative D call TRBD1 (5 bases). Trimming removed 5 bases at V and 10 bases at J, with 24 bases between. The germline V gene has CDR1 SGHTA and CDR2 FQGNSA. This CDR3 contains 16 residues. CDR3 region: CASSDSGAAIRKEQFF. The CDR3 nucleotides read TGTGCCAGCAGCGATAGTGGGGCAGCGATTAGAAAGGAGCAGTTCTTC. The full variable domain, rest sourced from reference TRBV7-2 and TRBJ2-1, is GAGVSQSPSNKVTEKGKDVELRCDPISGHTALYWYRQSLGQGLEFLIYFQGNSAPDKSGLPSDRFSAERTGGSVSTLTIQRTQQEDSAVYLCASSDSGAAIRKEQFFGPGTRLTVL.

Regarding this clonotype: The junction shows a germline mismatch at one end, possibly a read error. The chain recombines TRBV12-3 or TRBV12-4 with TRBJ2-1; TRBD1 is a possible D gene (5 bases). The CDR3 loop spans 14 amino acids. The CDR3 DNA reads TGTGCCAGCGGTTTATCGACAGCCAGGCGGGAGCAGTTCTTC. The encoded protein is CASGLSTARREQFF.

Concerning this clonotype: An end of the junction differs from the germline gene, which may be a read error. This sequence joins TRBV9 and TRBJ2-1; 12 nucleotides align to TRBD2. This CDR3 has 17 amino acids. Germline V gene lookup returns CDR1 SGDLS and CDR2 YYNGEE. The DNA of the CDR3 is TGTTCCAGCAGCGTAGTTCCCCTAGCGGGGGGGCTCGGTGAGCAGTTCTTC. Amino acid sequence: CSSSVVPLAGGLGEQFF.

V usage is TRBV20-1 and J usage is TRBJ2-1; 13 nucleotides align to TRBD2. This CDR3 region has 15 residues. V was clipped by 2 bases and J by 13 bases; unmatched bases: 11. From germline, CDR1 is DFQATT and CDR2 SNEGSKA (reference sequence). The CDR3 DNA follows: TGCAGTGCTAGAACCGGGACTAGCGGGGTGGGGACCCAGTTCTTC. It translates to CSARTGTSGVGTQFF.

The V gene is TRBV9, the J gene TRBJ2-2; D is possibly TRBD2 (7 bases). This CDR3 spans 16 amino acids. V gave up 4 bases and J gave up 6 bases, with 19 bases separating them. The germline CDR1 and CDR2 sequences are SGDLS and YYNGEE. The CDR3 DNA sequence: TGTGCCAGCAGCCCCCCGGTGGGGGGGCTTGCCGGGGAGCTGTTTTTT. Protein sequence: CASSPPVGGLAGELFF. Filled out from reference TRBV9 and TRBJ2-2, the complete variable domain reads DSGVTQTPKHLITATGQRVTLRCSPRSGDLSVYWYQQSLDQGLQFLIQYYNGEERAKGNILERFSAQQFPDLHSELNLSSLELGDSALYFCASSPPVGGLAGELFFGEGSRLTVL.

The V gene is TRBV12-3 or TRBV12-4, the J gene TRBJ2-4; no definite D call. CDR3 length: 15 amino acids. V was shortened by 4 bases and J by 0 bases, with 10 bases between the two germline ends. The CDR3 nucleotides are TGTGCCAGCAGTTCTCACAAGGTAGCCAAAAACATTCAGTACTTC. The encoded protein is CASSSHKVAKNIQYF.

A few counts support this clonotype. CDR3 nucleotide sequence: TGTGCCAGCAGCCGGGACCCGGGAGACGAGCAGTACTTC. This translates into CASSRDPGDEQYF. The gene calls are TRBV7-3 and TRBJ2-5; a weak D match, TRBD2 (6 bases). The J call may be faulty, since TRBJ2-7 better matches the DNA end. CDR1 and CDR2 from the germline V gene are SGHTA and FQGTGA. CDR3 length equals 13 residues.

V gene TRBV28 combines with J gene TRBJ2-2; TRBD1 or TRBD2 may be the D gene (5 bases each). CDR1 is MDHEN and CDR2 is SYDVKM in the germline V gene. Between the trimmed V and J ends, which lost 6 bases and 4 bases, there was a span of 15 bases. CDR3 size: 15 residues. CDR3 nucleotides: TGTGCCAGCAGCATTGGGGGTGTCGGCACCGGGGAGCTGTTTTTT. It encodes CASSIGGVGTGELFF. The full variable domain, rest sourced from reference TRBV28 and TRBJ2-2, is DVKVTQSSRYLVKRTGEKVFLECVQDMDHENMFWYRQDPGLGLRLIYFSYDVKMKEKGDIPEGYSVSREKKERFSLILESASTNQTSMYLCASSIGGVGTGELFFGEGSRLTVL.

The V gene is TRBV14, the J gene TRBJ1-2, with 9 bases matching TRBD1. The CDR3 is 18 residues long. CDR1 and CDR2 (germline): SGHDN, FVKESK. Trimming at V came to 4 bases and at J to 2 bases, leaving 14 bases not matched to a gene. Here the CDR3 reads CASSRPGQGAFDNYGYTF. As DNA, the CDR3 is TGTGCCAGCAGCCGACCGGGACAGGGCGCCTTTGACAACTATGGCTACACCTTC. Full variable domain (outside the CDR3, taken from reference TRBV14 and TRBJ1-2): EAGVTQFPSHSVIEKGQTVTLRCDPISGHDNLYWYRRVMGKEIKFLLHFVKESKQDESGMPNNRFLAERTGGTYSTLKVQPAELEDSGVYFCASSRPGQGAFDNYGYTFGSGTRLTVV.

The rearrangement links TRBV21-1 to TRBJ2-2; the table gives TRBD1 as D, unverified against the DNA. TRBV21-1 is a listed pseudogene. The CDR3 is 17 residues long. The CDR3 here is CASSKGGRGAATGELFF. The CDR3 region has the DNA TGTGCCAGCAGCAAAGGTGGAAGGGGGGCCGCCACCGGGGAGCTGTTTTTT.

The chain uses TRBV5-1 and TRBJ2-5; a possible D gene is TRBD2 (6 bases). The germline gives CDR1 SGHRS, CDR2 YFSETQ. Trimming took off 4 bases at V and 9 bases at J, with 16 bases between the two ends. The CDR3 covers 13 residues. CDR3 DNA sequence: TGCGCCAGCAGCCTCGGACTACCCGAGGCCCAGTACTTC. Amino acid sequence: CASSLGLPEAQYF. The entire variable domain, with the rest obtained from reference TRBV5-1 and TRBJ2-5, is as follows: KAGVTQTPRYLIKTRGQQVTLSCSPISGHRSVSWYQQTPGQGLQFLFEYFSETQRNKGNFPGRFSGRQFSNSRSEMNVSTLELGDSALYLCASSLGLPEAQYFGPGTRLLVL.

The CDR3 is CASSTGGGWLNTEAFF. CDR3 bases: TGTGCCAGCAGCACAGGGGGGGGATGGTTGAACACTGAAGCTTTCTTT. This chain connects TRBV7-8 to TRBJ1-1; 8 bases align to TRBD1. The length of the CDR3 is 16 residues. Germline CDR1 SGHVS, CDR2 FQNEAQ. The V gene end was trimmed by 5 bases and the J gene end by 0 bases; junction bases not matched to a gene: 8.

This clonotype appeared a few times. The chain uses TRBV4-1 and TRBJ2-5; 9 nucleotides align to TRBD1. The CDR3 consists of 19 residues. Trimming cost V 0 bases and J 11 bases; bases outside gene matches: 22. Germline loops: CDR1 MGHRA, CDR2 YSYEKL. The chain's CDR3 is CASSQEFEWSGTGLRGQYF. The CDR3, as DNA: TGCGCCAGCAGCCAAGAATTCGAATGGTCCGGGACAGGGCTACGAGGGCAGTACTTC.

The chain couples TRBV6-2 or TRBV6-3 to TRBJ1-6, with TRBD1 as a possible D gene (5 bases). CDR3 length: 13 residues. The germline V gene encodes CDR1 MNHEY and CDR2 SVGEGT. Trimming took 6 bases from V and 7 from J, leaving 10 bases between them. CDR3 in amino acids: CASSWDFNSPLHF. In DNA, the CDR3 is TGTGCCAGCAGCTGGGACTTCAATTCACCCCTCCACTTT.

The chain uses TRBV11-2 and TRBJ2-5; TRBD2 is a possible D gene (6 bases). The CDR3 is 16 residues long. V shed 7 bases and J shed 2 bases, with 20 bases lying between them. The germline V gene has CDR1 SGHAT and CDR2 FQNNGV. CDR3 DNA: TGTGCCAGCACGGTGGGGGGTCAAACGTCTCAAGAGACCCAGTACTTC. Protein sequence: CASTVGGQTSQETQYF.

This clonotype turned up a few times. The chain links TRBV6-1 to TRBJ1-2, with a possible D match to TRBD1 (6 bases). Per germline, CDR1 MNHNS and CDR2 SASEGT. V shed 5 bases and J shed 0 bases, with 10 bases lying between them. This CDR3 has 14 amino acids. The CDR3 spells CASSNRVTNYGYTF. In nucleotides, the CDR3 is TGTGCCAGCAGTAACAGGGTAACTAACTATGGCTACACCTTC.

Only one count was recorded for this clonotype. This rearrangement joins TRBV12-5 to TRBJ2-1; 13 bases are shared with TRBD2. The CDR3 length is 19 residues. J was trimmed by 0 bases and V by 7 bases; bases with no gene match: 12. Germline values: CDR1 LGHNT, CDR2 FRNRAP. The CDR3 loop reads CASAGWTSGSGGSYNEQFF. CDR3 nucleotide sequence: TGTGCTAGTGCCGGCTGGACTAGCGGGAGTGGGGGCTCCTACAATGAGCAGTTCTTC. Drawing the rest from reference TRBV12-5 and TRBJ2-1, the complete variable domain is DARVTQTPRHKVTEMGQEVTMRCQPILGHNTVFWYRQTMMQGLELLAYFRNRAPLDDSGMPKDRFSAEMPDATLATLKIQPSEPRDSAVYFCASAGWTSGSGGSYNEQFFGPGTRLTVL.

This sequence joins TRBV5-1 and TRBJ2-6; TRBD1 aligns across 7 bases. The trim removed 4 bases at V and 1 base at J, leaving 2 bases unmatched. This CDR3 is built from 15 residues. Germline assignment: CDR1 SGHRS and CDR2 YFSETQ. The DNA for the CDR3 is TGCGCCAGCAGCGGGACAGCATCTGGGGCCAACGTCCTGACTTTC. Protein product: CASSGTASGANVLTF.